The next 27 T cell receptor beta chains were all read from a single sample in a study of metastatic and nonmetastatic thyroid tumors. All patients were untreated before thyroid surgery. TCRdb redid the clone calls on the PCR reads using MiXCR. The table has roughly 11,000 clones, 27% seen once. Sequencing was done on a sample of adjacent normal tissue. These receptors all stem from a male donor with papillary thyroid cancer or a benign thyroid nodule (not recorded which). Some clones in this sample may be carry-over from other donors' samples.

This clone showed up many times. The chain employs TRBV18 and TRBJ2-3; 9 bases agree with TRBD2. The junction had 5 bases not matched to a gene; V was cut back by 3 bases and J by 7 bases. This CDR3 is 14 amino acids long. Germline-derived CDR1 and CDR2 are KGHSH and LQKENI. The CDR3 here is CASSPGGRANTQYF. Written as DNA, the CDR3 is TGTGCCAGCTCACCGGGCGGGAGGGCAAATACGCAGTATTTT. The entire variable domain, with the rest obtained from reference TRBV18 and TRBJ2-3, is as follows: NAGVMQNPRHLVRRRGQEARLRCSPMKGHSHVYWYRQLPEEGLKFMVYLQKENIIDESGMPKERFSAEFPKEGPSILRIQQVVRGDSAAYFCASSPGGRANTQYFGPGTRLTVL.

By share, this clone counts as medium-sized. The chain employs TRBV6-5 and TRBJ2-4; 8 bases line up with TRBD1. Germline-derived CDR1 and CDR2 are MNHEY and SVGAGI. The V gene end was trimmed by 1 base and the J gene end by 4 bases; junction bases not matched to a gene: 3. This CDR3 has 15 residues. CDR3: CASSYWGQAKNIQYF. The CDR3 nucleotides read TGTGCCAGCAGTTACTGGGGACAGGCGAAAAACATTCAGTACTTC.

This clone was observed a few times. The CDR3 bases are TGTGCCAGCAGTACCAGACAGTGTCAGCAGTTCTTC. This translates into CASSTRQCQQFF. The rearrangement uses TRBV27 and TRBJ2-1, with D possibly being TRBD1 (5 bases). This CDR3 spans 12 amino acids. V was pared by 5 bases and J by 11 bases, with 13 bases between. CDR1 and CDR2 from the germline V gene are MNHEY and SMNVEV (reference sequence).

This clone was counted a few times. V usage is TRBV20-1 and J usage is TRBJ1-1, with D possibly matching TRBD1 (6 bases). In germline, CDR1 is DFQATT, CDR2 SNEGSKA (reference sequence). This CDR3 spans 13 amino acids. Trimming cost V 5 bases and J 0 bases, with 10 bases left between them. The CDR3 sequence is CSARRDMNTEAFF. Here the CDR3 DNA reads TGCAGTGCTCGGCGGGACATGAACACTGAAGCTTTCTTT.

Sample share makes this clone large. V and J are TRBV27 and TRBJ1-1; unclear D gene. The ends were cut back, 5 bases at V and 1 base at J, with 8 bases in the middle. This CDR3 is built from 13 residues. Germline-derived CDR1 and CDR2 are MNHEY and SMNVEV (reference sequence). CDR3 bases: TGTGCCAGCAGTCCTGAGGGGAACACTGAAGCTTTCTTT. Translated: CASSPEGNTEAFF.

The chain combines TRBV7-6 with TRBJ2-7; D not resolved. CDR1 and CDR2 (germline): SGHVS, FNYEAQ. Trimming pared 5 bases from V and 0 bases from J, leaving 11 bases between. The CDR3 covers 14 residues. The CDR3 loop reads CASSAAPVSYEQYF. DNA for the CDR3: TGTGCCAGCAGCGCCGCCCCGGTCTCCTACGAGCAGTACTTC.

The chain couples TRBV19 to TRBJ1-1; D is unresolved. V lost 1 base and J 1 base, leaving 4 bases between the germline ends. The germline gives CDR1 LNHDA, CDR2 SQIVND (reference sequence). This CDR3 is 13 amino acids long. CDR3 bases: TGTGCCAGTAGTATAGGCCAGAACACTGAAGCTTTCTTT. Translating gives CASSIGQNTEAFF.

V and J are TRBV5-1 and TRBJ2-7, with a weak D call TRBD2 (5 bases). The CDR3 runs 14 residues. CDR1 and CDR2 (germline): SGHRS, YFSETQ. The V gene lost 4 bases and the J gene lost 3 bases, with 14 bases spanning the gap. The CDR3 nucleotides are TGCGCCAGCAGCCTCGACCGGGAAGTCTACGAGCAGTACTTC. Residues: CASSLDREVYEQYF.

This clone is medium-sized in the sample. V and J are TRBV7-3 and TRBJ2-7; D unresolved. Between the trimmed V and J ends, which lost 0 bases and 5 bases, there was a span of 8 bases. The V gene's germline CDR1 is SGHTA and CDR2 FQGTGA. The CDR3 spans 13 residues. This CDR3 is CASSLTGYDEQYF. In DNA form, the CDR3 reads TGTGCCAGCAGCTTAACCGGGTACGACGAGCAGTACTTC.

The gene calls are TRBV25-1 and TRBJ2-5; D tentatively reads TRBD1 or TRBD2 (5 bases each). This CDR3 spans 14 amino acids. CDR1 MGHDK and CDR2 SYGVNS come from the germline V gene. V lost 3 bases, J lost 5 bases, and 13 bases lay in between. The DNA of the CDR3 is TGTGCCAGCAGTGATTCCGGGGCAGGGGAGACCCAGTACTTC. Translated: CASSDSGAGETQYF. The full variable domain, in which reference TRBV25-1 and TRBJ2-5 provide the parts outside the CDR3, is EADIYQTPRYLVIGTGKKITLECSQTMGHDKMYWYQQDPGMELHLIHYSYGVNSTEKGDLSSESTVSRIRTEHFPLTLESARPSHTSQYLCASSDSGAGETQYFGPGTRLLVL.

This clone is deemed medium-sized. The chain joins TRBV7-9 to TRBJ1-1, with D unresolved. There are 13 residues in the CDR3. The V gene lost 2 bases and the J gene lost 5 bases, with 9 bases spanning the gap. From germline, CDR1 is SEHNR and CDR2 FQNEAQ (reference sequence). The CDR3 DNA reads as TGTGCCAGCAGCTTAACATTGCTTACTGAAGCTTTCTTT. Its translation is CASSLTLLTEAFF.

The rearrangement joins TRBV5-1 to TRBJ2-2; no definite D call. V shed 2 bases and J shed 6 bases, with 5 bases lying between them. The CDR3 loop spans 12 amino acids. CDR1 and CDR2 from the germline V gene are SGHRS and YFSETQ. The CDR3 loop is CASSFPAGELFF. In DNA form, the CDR3 reads TGCGCCAGCAGCTTCCCAGCCGGGGAGCTGTTTTTT.

This clone was seen more than once but under ten times. This chain uses TRBV7-9 with TRBJ2-2; 8 bases are shared with TRBD1. There are 15 residues in the CDR3. CDR1 is SEHNR and CDR2 is FQNEAQ in the germline V gene (reference sequence). Trimming removed 4 bases from V and 7 bases from J; junction bases left unmatched: 8. Here the CDR3 reads CASSSRDRPIGELFF. Here the CDR3 DNA reads TGTGCCAGCAGCTCCCGGGACAGGCCTATCGGGGAGCTGTTTTTT.

The chain recombines TRBV11-2 with TRBJ1-1; 7 bases map to TRBD1. The V and J ends lost 2 bases and 4 bases, in that order; junction bases with no gene match: 4. This CDR3 contains 14 residues. Germline loops: CDR1 SGHAT, CDR2 FQNNGV. The chain's CDR3 is CASSLSRGVTEAFF. As DNA, the CDR3 is TGTGCCAGCAGCTTATCCAGGGGGGTCACTGAAGCTTTCTTT.

This clone is judged medium-sized (0.01 to 0.1%). V and J are TRBV6-1 and TRBJ1-1, with D hard to call. Germline CDR1 MNHNS, CDR2 SASEGT. V lost 8 bases, J lost 5 bases, and 15 bases lay in between. This CDR3 is built from 13 residues. This CDR3 reads CASVPSLGTEAFF. As DNA, the CDR3 is TGTGCCAGCGTACCCAGTTTGGGAACTGAAGCTTTCTTT.

This clone has only a few counts. The V and J genes are TRBV20-1 and TRBJ2-6; D gene unclear. The V end was cut by 0 bases, the J end by 4 bases, with 4 bases between. Per germline, CDR1 DFQATT and CDR2 SNEGSKA (reference sequence). The CDR3 is 13 amino acids. Here the CDR3 reads CSARDTGANVLTF. CDR3 coding DNA: TGCAGTGCTAGAGATACGGGGGCCAACGTCCTGACTTTC.

The gene calls are TRBV6-1 and TRBJ1-1; D call uncertain. This CDR3 comprises 11 residues. Trimming removed 2 bases from V and 6 bases from J, with 4 bases in between. Germline values: CDR1 MNHNS, CDR2 SASEGT. CDR3 sequence reads: CASSEWAEAFF. CDR3 bases: TGTGCCAGCAGTGAATGGGCTGAAGCTTTCTTT.

This clone was observed a handful of times. The chain recombines TRBV5-4 with TRBJ1-2; D is possibly TRBD1 (6 bases). Germline loops: CDR1 SGHNT, CDR2 YYREEE (reference sequence). This CDR3 has 14 amino acids. V lost 4 bases, J lost 4 bases, and 14 bases lay in between. CDR3 amino acids: CASSPGQKLYGYTF. Written as DNA, the CDR3 is TGTGCCAGCAGCCCCGGACAGAAACTCTATGGCTACACCTTC. Combining the CDR3 with reference TRBV5-4 and TRBJ1-2 gives the whole variable domain ETGVTQSPTHLIKTRGQQVTLRCSSQSGHNTVSWYQQALGQGPQFIFQYYREEENGRGNFPPRFSGLQFPNYSSELNVNALELDDSALYLCASSPGQKLYGYTFGSGTRLTVV.

In its sample, this clone ranks as medium-sized (0.01 to 0.1%). The DNA for the CDR3 is TGCGCCAGCAGCCCCGGGACTAGCGGGAGGGCCACAGATACGCAGTATTTT. Translating it yields CASSPGTSGRATDTQYF. The chain couples TRBV5-1 to TRBJ2-3; 16 bases align to TRBD2. CDR3 size: 17 residues. The germline V gene encodes CDR1 SGHRS and CDR2 YFSETQ. V dropped 4 bases and J dropped 2; count of bases not matched to a gene: 4.

By proportion, this clone is medium-sized. The genes are TRBV27 and TRBJ1-1; maybe TRBD1 (5 bases). CDR3 length equals 13 residues. Germline V CDR1 and CDR2: MNHEY, SMNVEV (reference sequence). The V gene lost 1 base and the J gene lost 3 bases, with 6 bases spanning the gap. The CDR3 region is CASSLLGDTEAFF. For the CDR3, the DNA is TGTGCCAGCAGTTTATTGGGGGACACTGAAGCTTTCTTT.

Remarks on this clone: Since the CDR3 does not end with the conserved phenylalanine or tryptophan, this likely comes from a read error. V usage is TRBV7-2 and J usage is TRBJ2-7; the D gene is possibly TRBD2 (6 bases). CDR3 length: 15 residues. Germline V gene data show CDR1 as SGHTA and CDR2 as FQGNSA. The CDR3 protein is CASSLAAGPSYEQYL. The DNA of the CDR3 is TGCGCCAGCAGCTTAGCGGCGGGACCGTCATACGAGCAGTACCTC.

Regarding this clone: This may arise from a read error, as a much more abundant clone is one base away. The chain has TRBV7-2 and TRBJ1-1; D unclear. CDR1 is SGHTA and CDR2 is FQGNSA in the germline V gene. The CDR3 length is 13 residues. V dropped 3 bases and J dropped 5 bases, with 10 bases sitting between them. This CDR3 reads CASSLWGATEAFF. DNA for the CDR3: TGTGCCAGCAGCTTGTGGGGAGCGACTGAAGCTTTCTTT.

This clone has more than one count but fewer than ten. The chain recombines TRBV12-3 or TRBV12-4 with TRBJ2-5, with D uncertain. Trimming cost V 3 bases and J 1 base, with 6 bases left between them. The CDR3 covers 13 residues. Written as DNA, the CDR3 is TGTGCCAGCAGTTTGGGGATCCAAGAGACCCAGTACTTC. Encoded protein: CASSLGIQETQYF.

In DNA, the CDR3 is TGTGCCAGCAGCGAGAGATCTGGCTATGGCTACACCTTC. Translation gives CASSERSGYGYTF. The rearrangement links TRBV16 to TRBJ1-2; no clear D gene. Between the trimmed V and J ends, which lost 5 bases and 4 bases, there was a span of 11 bases. The CDR3 has 13 residues. The germline CDR1 and CDR2 sequences are KGHSY and FQNENV. Supplemented by reference TRBV16 and TRBJ1-2, the full variable domain reads GEEVAQTPKHLVRGEGQKAKLYCAPIKGHSYVFWYQQVLKNEFKFLISFQNENVFDETGMPKERFSAKCLPNSPCSLEIQATKLEDSAVYFCASSERSGYGYTFGSGTRLTVV.

The rearrangement joins TRBV2 to TRBJ2-3; no clear D gene. Trimming removed 5 bases from V and 0 bases from J, with 15 bases in between. Germline CDR1 SNHLY, CDR2 FYNNEI. The CDR3 is made up of 16 amino acids. CDR3 bases: TGTGCCAGCAGTCGTATTCGGGCATCTAGCACAGATACGCAGTATTTT. The encoded protein is CASSRIRASSTDTQYF.

Concerning this clone itself: An end of the junction does not agree with germline; a read error may underlie this. The chain combines TRBV24-1 with TRBJ2-3; 8 bases fit TRBD1. This CDR3 region has 14 residues. CDR1 is KGHDR, CDR2 SFDVKD, per germline. DNA for the CDR3: TGTGCCACCGGCAGGGGGCCTTTGGAAGATACACAGTATTTT. It codes for CATGRGPLEDTQYF.

The CDR3 reads CASSSALGMGETQYF. The DNA for the CDR3 is TGTGCCAGCAGCTCCGCTCTGGGGATGGGAGAGACCCAGTACTTC. The chain couples TRBV7-2 to TRBJ2-5; D gene unclear. Germline-derived CDR1 and CDR2 are SGHTA and FQGNSA. V gave up 4 bases and J gave up 4 bases, with 16 bases separating them. The CDR3 is 15 amino acids.